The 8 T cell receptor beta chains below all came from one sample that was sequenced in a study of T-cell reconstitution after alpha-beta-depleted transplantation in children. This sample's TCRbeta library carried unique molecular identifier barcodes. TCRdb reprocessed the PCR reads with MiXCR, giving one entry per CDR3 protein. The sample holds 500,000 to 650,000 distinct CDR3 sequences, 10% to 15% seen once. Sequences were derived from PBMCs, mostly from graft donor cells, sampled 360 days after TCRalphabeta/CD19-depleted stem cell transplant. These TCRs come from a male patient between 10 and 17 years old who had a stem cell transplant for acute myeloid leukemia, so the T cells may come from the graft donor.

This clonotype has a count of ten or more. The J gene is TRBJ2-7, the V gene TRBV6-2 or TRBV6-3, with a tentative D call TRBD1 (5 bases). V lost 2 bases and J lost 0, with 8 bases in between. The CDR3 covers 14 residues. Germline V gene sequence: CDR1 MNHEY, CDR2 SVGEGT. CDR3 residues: CASSYGAVSYEQYF. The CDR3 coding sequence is TGTGCCAGCAGTTACGGGGCAGTCTCCTACGAGCAGTACTTC.

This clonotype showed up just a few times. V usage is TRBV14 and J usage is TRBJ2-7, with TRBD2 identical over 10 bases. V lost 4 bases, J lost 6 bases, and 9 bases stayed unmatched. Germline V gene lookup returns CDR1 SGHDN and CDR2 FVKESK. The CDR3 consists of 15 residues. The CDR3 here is CASSPLAGVVGEQYF. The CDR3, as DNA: TGTGCCAGCAGCCCTCTAGCGGGAGTAGTAGGCGAGCAGTACTTC.

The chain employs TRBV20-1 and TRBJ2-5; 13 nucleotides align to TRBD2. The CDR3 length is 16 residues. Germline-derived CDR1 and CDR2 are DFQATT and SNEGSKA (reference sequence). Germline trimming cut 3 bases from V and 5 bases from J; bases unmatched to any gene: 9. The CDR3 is CSARGLAGRKVETQYF. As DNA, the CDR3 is TGCAGTGCTAGGGGACTAGCGGGAAGGAAAGTGGAGACCCAGTACTTC.

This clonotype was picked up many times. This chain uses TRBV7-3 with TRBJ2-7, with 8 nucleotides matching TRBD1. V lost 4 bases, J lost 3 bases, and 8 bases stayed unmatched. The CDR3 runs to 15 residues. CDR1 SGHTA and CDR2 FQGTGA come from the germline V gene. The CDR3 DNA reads TGTGCCAGCAGCTCCCACGAGACAGGGGTCTACGAGCAGTACTTC. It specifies CASSSHETGVYEQYF.

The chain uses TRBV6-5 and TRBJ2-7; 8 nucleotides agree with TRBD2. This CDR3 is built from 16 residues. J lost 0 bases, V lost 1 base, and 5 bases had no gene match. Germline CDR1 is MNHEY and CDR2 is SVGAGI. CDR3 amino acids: CASSYWSGSSSYEQYF. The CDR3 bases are TGTGCCAGCAGTTACTGGAGCGGGAGTTCCTCCTACGAGCAGTACTTC.

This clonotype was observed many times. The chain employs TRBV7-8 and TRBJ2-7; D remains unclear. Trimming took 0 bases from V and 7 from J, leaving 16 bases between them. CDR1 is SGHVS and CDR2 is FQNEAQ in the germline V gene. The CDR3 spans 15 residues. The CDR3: CASSLAIRRLGEQYF. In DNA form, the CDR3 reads TGTGCCAGCAGCTTAGCGATCCGCAGGCTCGGGGAGCAGTACTTC.

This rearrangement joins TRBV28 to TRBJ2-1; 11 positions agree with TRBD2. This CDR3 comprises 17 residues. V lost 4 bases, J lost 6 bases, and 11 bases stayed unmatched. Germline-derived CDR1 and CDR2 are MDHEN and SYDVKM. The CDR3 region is CASSSTSGIRNLNEQFF. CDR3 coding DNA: TGTGCCAGCAGTTCGACTAGCGGGATAAGGAACCTCAATGAGCAGTTCTTC. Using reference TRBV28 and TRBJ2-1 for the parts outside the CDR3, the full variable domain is DVKVTQSSRYLVKRTGEKVFLECVQDMDHENMFWYRQDPGLGLRLIYFSYDVKMKEKGDIPEGYSVSREKKERFSLILESASTNQTSMYLCASSSTSGIRNLNEQFFGPGTRLTVL.

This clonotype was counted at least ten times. The CDR3 DNA reads TGTGCCAGCAGCCTAGATGCTAGTAGTTACCAAGAGACCCAGTACTTC. Protein sequence: CASSLDASSYQETQYF. The rearrangement links TRBV7-9 to TRBJ2-5; D remains ambiguous. The CDR3 extends over 16 amino acids. V was trimmed by 5 bases and J by 0 bases, leaving 16 bases between them. The germline V gene has CDR1 SEHNR and CDR2 FQNEAQ (reference sequence).